This TCR beta chain stems from a study of T-cell memory formation after mild COVID-19. On the study more broadly: The study found TCR clusters largely donor specific. The study's findings and limits: Researchers found some responding clones in pre-infection memory, a sign that cross-reactive memory joined.

V was shortened by 6 bases and J by 5 bases, with 7 bases between the two germline ends. From germline, CDR1 is MNHGY and CDR2 SAAAGT. This CDR3 region has 11 residues. On this clonotype itself: The antigen is undetermined.

TCR alpha and TCR beta cDNA libraries carrying sample barcodes and UMIs came from 5'RACE with constant-segment primers. TCRdb redid the calling of the 5' RACE reads with MiXCR, one entry per CDR3 protein. The sample lists a few hundred thousand distinct CDR3 sequences, 15% to 20% occurring once. The chain carries TRBV6-8 and TRBJ1-1; D is possibly TRBD1 (6 bases). The sample consisted of PBMCs or a T cell subset sorted from them (not recorded which). This clonotype was sampled from a man between 18 and 35 years old who had mild COVID-19 (a few samples of this study predate the infection). Cell type and time point are not known. CDR3 sequence: CASRGQTEAFF. As DNA, the CDR3 is TGTGCCAGCAGAGGACAGACTGAAGCTTTCTTT.